A single sample gave rise to the 26 T cell receptor beta chains below, sequenced in a study of cytomegalovirus exposure and HLA in healthy donors (TCRdb year 2017). Libraries were prepared through the immunoSEQ multiplex PCR assay. For the multiplex PCR, a mixture combining 60 forward primers for TCR Vbeta segments and 13 reverse primers for TCR Jbeta segments was used. TCRdb provides this immuneACCESS table in a form limited to in-frame rearrangements. Some clones are lacking; in checked studies, under half of them reflect an unresolved V gene, and why the rest are absent is not known. The sample table holds under 200,000 clones, of which more than 65% were seen once. The ten largest make up 1.3% of the sample. Sequences were obtained from PBMCs. All receptors derive from a man aged 30-40 years in good health and CMV-seronegative.

This clone is a singleton in its sample. The chain recombines TRBV6-5 with TRBJ1-1; the D is unclear. Germline V CDR1 and CDR2: MNHEY, SVGAGI. The CDR3 runs to 15 residues. The V end lost 2 bases, the J end lost 4 bases, and 14 bases lay between the germline ends. CDR3 DNA: TGTGCCAGCAGTTACGAGAGGGAATGGAGCACTGAAGCTTTCTTT. Translated: CASSYEREWSTEAFF.

On this clone itself: Its ends do not fully match the called genes, so a read error is possible. This chain links TRBV7-9 with TRBJ1-1; D remains ambiguous. From germline, CDR1 is SEHNR and CDR2 FQNEAQ (reference sequence). The CDR3 is made up of 12 amino acids. The CDR3 DNA follows: TGTTCCAGCAGCATCGGAGGCACTGAAGCTTTCTTT. As protein: CSSSIGGTEAFF.

V and J are TRBV6-5 and TRBJ2-3; 7 nucleotides line up with TRBD2. CDR1 is MNHEY and CDR2 is SVGAGI in the germline V gene. The CDR3 covers 16 residues. After removal of 2 bases from V and 1 base from J, the junction contained 6 bases not matched to a gene. The CDR3 protein is CASSYPSGWGTDTQYF. DNA of the CDR3: TGTGCCAGCAGTTACCCTAGCGGTTGGGGCACAGATACGCAGTATTTT.

This sequence joins TRBV2 and TRBJ1-3, with D unclear. Germline CDR1 and CDR2: SNHLY and FYNNEI. Trimming took 6 bases from V and 2 from J, leaving 8 bases between them. This CDR3 has 13 residues. Here the CDR3 DNA reads TGTGCCAGCAGGGAGAGTCCTGGAAACACCATATATTTT. Encoded protein: CASRESPGNTIYF.

V usage is TRBV7-3 and J usage is TRBJ2-3, with TRBD2 as a possible D gene (6 bases). CDR1 is SGHTA, CDR2 FQGTGA, per germline. This CDR3 has 15 residues. V shed 2 bases and J shed 2 bases, with 11 bases lying between them. CDR3 amino acids: CASSLGGLITDTQYF. Here the CDR3 DNA reads TGTGCCAGCAGCTTAGGAGGGCTCATCACAGATACGCAGTATTTT. Using reference TRBV7-3 and TRBJ2-3 for the parts outside the CDR3, the full variable domain is GAGVSQTPSNKVTEKGKYVELRCDPISGHTALYWYRQSLGQGPEFLIYFQGTGAADDSGLPNDRFFAVRPEGSVSTLKIQRTERGDSAVYLCASSLGGLITDTQYFGPGTRLTVL.

This clone is labeled medium-sized. The V gene is TRBV6-4, the J gene TRBJ2-2; D call uncertain. V shed 0 bases and J shed 5 bases, with 4 bases lying between them. The length of the CDR3 is 13 residues. Germline V gene lookup returns CDR1 MRHNA and CDR2 SNTAGT. CDR3 region: CASSDSTTGELFF. The CDR3 region has the DNA TGTGCCAGCAGTGACTCGACTACCGGGGAGCTGTTTTTT.

This chain connects TRBV4-3 to TRBJ2-7, with D possibly being TRBD2 (6 bases). This CDR3 spans 15 amino acids. Per the germline V gene, CDR1 is LGHNA and CDR2 is YSLEER. The V and J ends lost 2 bases and 3 bases respectively, with 14 bases between them. The CDR3 sequence: CASSQYPGVIYEQYF. The CDR3 DNA reads TGCGCCAGCAGCCAATATCCGGGAGTAATCTACGAGCAGTACTTC.

V and J are TRBV18 and TRBJ2-7; possible D gene TRBD2, 5 bases. The CDR3 has 15 residues. CDR1 and CDR2 from the germline V gene are KGHSH and LQKENI. V lost 6 bases and J lost 0, with 15 bases in between. The CDR3 coding sequence is TGTGCCAGCTCCCTCGGCGGGTTAAGCTCCTACGAGCAGTACTTC. Translated: CASSLGGLSSYEQYF.

The rearrangement uses TRBV6-5 and TRBJ2-5; 14 bases are shared with TRBD2. The J call may be wrong; the DNA end is better matched by TRBJ2-7. Germline V gene lookup returns CDR1 MNHEY and CDR2 SVGAGI. There are 15 residues in the CDR3. CDR3 amino acids: CASGTSGGPSYEQYF. The CDR3, as DNA: TGTGCCAGTGGGACTAGCGGGGGACCTTCCTACGAGCAGTACTTC.

This clone was seen more than once but under ten times. The chain is built from TRBV6-5 and TRBJ2-5; TRBD1 is a possible D gene (6 bases). With the DNA end fitting TRBJ2-7 better, the J assignment may be wrong. The CDR3 is made up of 13 amino acids. Germline V gene data show CDR1 as MNHEY and CDR2 as SVGAGI. The CDR3 coding sequence is TGTGCCAGCAGCGGGACAAGGGCCTACGAGCAGTACTTC. Its protein is CASSGTRAYEQYF.

In its sample, this clone was seen a few times. The chain links TRBV4-2 to TRBJ2-7; D gene ambiguous. The germline V gene has CDR1 LGHNA and CDR2 YNFKEQ. This CDR3 has 11 amino acids. V lost 4 bases, J lost 6 bases, and 7 bases lay in between. The CDR3: CASSREREQYF. The CDR3, as DNA: TGTGCCAGCAGCCGAGAGCGCGAGCAGTACTTC.

The chain combines TRBV5-6 with TRBJ2-5; 8 nucleotides agree with TRBD2. CDR3 length equals 14 residues. Unmatched junction bases numbered 1, after V lost 2 bases and J lost 1 base. Germline-derived CDR1 and CDR2 are SGHDT and YYEEEE. The CDR3 spells CASSFGTSQETQYF. CDR3 sequence (DNA): TGTGCCAGCAGCTTCGGGACTAGCCAAGAGACCCAGTACTTC.

The V gene is TRBV2, the J gene TRBJ1-2; D is unclear. The CDR3 consists of 13 residues. In germline, CDR1 is SNHLY, CDR2 FYNNEI. With 4 bases removed from V and 1 base from J, the gap between germline ends came to 7 bases. CDR3 in amino acids: CASSVEGNYGYTF. CDR3 nucleotides: TGTGCCAGCAGTGTGGAGGGTAACTATGGCTACACCTTC. Together with reference TRBV2 and TRBJ1-2, the CDR3 gives the full variable domain: EPEVTQTPSHQVTQMGQEVILRCVPISNHLYFYWYRQILGQKVEFLVSFYNNEISEKSEIFDDQFSVERPDGSNFTLKIRSTKLEDSAMYFCASSVEGNYGYTFGSGTRLTVV.

The rearrangement uses TRBV6-5 and TRBJ2-2, with D possibly being TRBD2 (5 bases). The germline V gene encodes CDR1 MNHEY and CDR2 SVGAGI. Between the trimmed V and J ends, which lost 8 bases and 5 bases, there was a span of 12 bases. The CDR3 is 13 amino acids. The CDR3 spells CASYSSGTGELFF. In DNA, the CDR3 is TGTGCCAGCTACAGTTCGGGGACCGGGGAGCTGTTTTTT.

The rearrangement uses TRBV27 and TRBJ2-3, with TRBD2 identical over 7 bases. V dropped 0 bases and J dropped 5; count of bases not matched to a gene: 11. This CDR3 region has 17 residues. CDR1 MNHEY and CDR2 SMNVEV come from the germline V gene (reference sequence). CDR3 sequence reads: CASSLSGDYEFKDTQYF. The CDR3 nucleotides read TGTGCCAGCAGTTTATCGGGGGACTACGAGTTTAAAGATACGCAGTATTTT.

This clone has a single count. The rearrangement links TRBV5-6 to TRBJ2-7, with 9 bases aligning to TRBD1. The length of the CDR3 is 15 residues. Trimming at V came to 0 bases and at J to 0 bases, leaving 1 base not matched to a gene. The germline gives CDR1 SGHDT, CDR2 YYEEEE. As DNA, the CDR3 is TGTGCCAGCAGCTTGGGGGACAGGGCCTCCTACGAGCAGTACTTC. This codes for CASSLGDRASYEQYF.

This clone has just a few counts. The chain couples TRBV14 to TRBJ1-6; D is ambiguous. This CDR3 comprises 16 residues. The germline CDR1 and CDR2 sequences are SGHDN and FVKESK. V dropped 4 bases and J dropped 5 bases, with 15 bases sitting between them. CDR3 in DNA: TGTGCCAGCAGCCTCAAACTGGGAGGGAATAATTCACCCCTCCACTTT. Amino acids: CASSLKLGGNNSPLHF. Variable domain in full (rest from reference TRBV14 and TRBJ1-6): EAGVTQFPSHSVIEKGQTVTLRCDPISGHDNLYWYRRVMGKEIKFLLHFVKESKQDESGMPNNRFLAERTGGTYSTLKVQPAELEDSGVYFCASSLKLGGNNSPLHFGNGTRLTVT.

The rearrangement joins TRBV18 to TRBJ2-1, with D unresolved. Germline V gene lookup returns CDR1 KGHSH and CDR2 LQKENI. Trimming took off 3 bases at V and 6 bases at J, with 12 bases between the two ends. This CDR3 contains 14 residues. This CDR3 reads CASSPYQTSNEQFF. CDR3 DNA sequence: TGTGCCAGCTCACCTTACCAGACTTCCAATGAGCAGTTCTTC.

This chain joins TRBV5-1 and TRBJ1-4, with D maybe TRBD1 (5 bases). Germline V gene lookup returns CDR1 SGHRS and CDR2 YFSETQ. This CDR3 spans 16 amino acids. Deletions cut 4 bases from V and 7 bases from J, with 20 bases between. Written as DNA, the CDR3 is TGCGCCAGCAGCGACCGACAGTACCAATTGGGTGAAAAACTGTTTTTT. Translating gives CASSDRQYQLGEKLFF.

The chain carries TRBV5-1 and TRBJ2-7; 10 bases agree with TRBD2. This CDR3 is 13 amino acids long. V was pared by 3 bases and J by 9 bases, with 6 bases of the junction left unmatched. CDR1 and CDR2 from the germline V gene are SGHRS and YFSETQ. The CDR3 loop reads CASSSTSGDMQYF. CDR3 DNA: TGCGCCAGCAGCTCCACTAGCGGGGATATGCAGTACTTC.

This sequence joins TRBV6-5 and TRBJ1-5, with 10 positions matching TRBD1. V lost 10 bases, J lost 7 bases, and 7 bases stayed unmatched. Germline V CDR1 and CDR2: MNHEY, SVGAGI. The CDR3 spans 13 residues. DNA for the CDR3: TGTGCCACCGGCGGGACAGGGGCCCAGCCCCAGCATTTT. It encodes CATGGTGAQPQHF.

The chain couples TRBV30 to TRBJ1-5; TRBD1 is a possible D gene (6 bases). The CDR3 loop spans 13 amino acids. CDR1 and CDR2 (germline): GTSNPN, SVGIG (reference sequence). V dropped 2 bases and J dropped 6 bases, with 11 bases sitting between them. Written as DNA, the CDR3 is TGTGCCTGGAGTATCCAGGGGCGTCAGCCCCAGCATTTT. Its translation: CAWSIQGRQPQHF.

This sequence joins TRBV7-6 and TRBJ1-5, with D possibly TRBD1 on 5 matching bases. Looked up from germline, CDR1 is SGHVS and CDR2 is FNYEAQ. V was trimmed by 2 bases and J by 1 base, leaving 9 bases between them. The CDR3 runs 15 residues. Here the CDR3 DNA reads TGTGCCAGCAGCTTACTCCCAGGGAGCAATCAGCCCCAGCATTTT. This sequence encodes CASSLLPGSNQPQHF.

This clone was detected once. This chain uses TRBV19 with TRBJ2-3; 8 bases line up with TRBD2. CDR1 and CDR2 (germline): LNHDA, SQIVND (reference sequence). This CDR3 has 15 residues. V gave up 8 bases and J gave up 4 bases; unmatched junction bases: 11. CDR3 in amino acids: CASLVTSGSSDTQYF. DNA of the CDR3: TGTGCCAGTTTAGTAACTAGCGGTTCATCAGATACGCAGTATTTT.

This clone was observed a handful of times. The V call is TRBV18, the J call TRBJ2-3, with TRBD2 as a possible D gene (5 bases). The CDR3 runs to 16 residues. Between the trimmed V and J ends, which lost 1 base and 1 base, there was a span of 12 bases. Germline-derived CDR1 and CDR2 are KGHSH and LQKENI. The CDR3 bases are TGTGCCAGCTCACCACGGACTCCGTCGGGCACAGATACGCAGTATTTT. Protein product: CASSPRTPSGTDTQYF.

This clone has only one observation. The rearrangement joins TRBV12-5 to TRBJ2-3, with D perhaps TRBD1 (5 bases). The germline CDR1 and CDR2 sequences are LGHNT and FRNRAP. The CDR3 covers 15 residues. V was shortened by 0 bases and J by 5 bases, with 12 bases between the two germline ends. CDR3 amino acids: CASGLVHQGGDTQYF. Here the CDR3 DNA reads TGTGCTAGTGGTTTGGTACACCAGGGTGGAGATACGCAGTATTTT.